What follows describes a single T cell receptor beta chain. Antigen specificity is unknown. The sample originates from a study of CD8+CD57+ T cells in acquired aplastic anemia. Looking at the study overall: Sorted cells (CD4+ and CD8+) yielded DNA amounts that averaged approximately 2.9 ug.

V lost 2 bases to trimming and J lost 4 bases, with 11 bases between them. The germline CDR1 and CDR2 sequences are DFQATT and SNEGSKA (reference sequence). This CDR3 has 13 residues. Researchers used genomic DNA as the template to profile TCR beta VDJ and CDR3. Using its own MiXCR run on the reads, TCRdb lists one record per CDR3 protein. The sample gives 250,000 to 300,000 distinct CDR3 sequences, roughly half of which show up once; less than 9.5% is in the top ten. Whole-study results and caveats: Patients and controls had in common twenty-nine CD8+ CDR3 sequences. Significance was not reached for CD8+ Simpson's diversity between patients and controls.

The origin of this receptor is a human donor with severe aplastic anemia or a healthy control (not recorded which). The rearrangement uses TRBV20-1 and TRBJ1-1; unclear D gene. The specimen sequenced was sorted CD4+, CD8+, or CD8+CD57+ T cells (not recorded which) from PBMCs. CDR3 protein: CSARTQGSTEAFF. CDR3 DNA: TGCAGTGCTAGAACCCAAGGGAGCACTGAAGCTTTCTTT.